These 10 T cell receptor beta chains came from one sample sequenced in a study of OX40 agonist ivuxolimab in advanced cancers. Libraries came from the immunoSEQ multiplex PCR assay. TCRdb took this table from immuneACCESS and kept in-frame rearrangements with V and J called. Such tables lack part of the clones; where checked against another copy, unresolved V genes explain under half of the gap, and the rest is unexplained. This sample is represented by some 74,000 clones; about nine tenths of them were singletons. The leading ten clones occupy around 1% of the sample. This material consisted of CD4+ or CD8+ T cells sorted from blood, taken in a trial of the OX40 agonist ivuxolimab. The receptor set was obtained from an adult with an advanced solid tumor such as melanoma, head and neck, liver or kidney cancer.

The chain recombines TRBV7-6 with TRBJ2-7; tentatively, D is TRBD1 (6 bases). Germline CDR1 SGHVS, CDR2 FNYEAQ. The CDR3 has 14 residues. Trimming left V 2 bases short and J 2 bases short, with 10 bases between. The DNA for the CDR3 is TGTGCCAGCAGCTTACAAGGACAGCCCTACGAGCAGTACTTC. This gives the protein CASSLQGQPYEQYF. The full variable domain, rest sourced from reference TRBV7-6 and TRBJ2-7, is GAGVSQSPRYKVTKRGQDVALRCDPISGHVSLYWYRQALGQGPEFLTYFNYEAQQDKSGLPNDRFSAERPEGSISTLTIQRTEQRDSAMYRCASSLQGQPYEQYFGPGTRLTVT.

The rearrangement uses TRBV5-1 and TRBJ2-4, with unresolved D. CDR1 and CDR2 from the germline V gene are SGHRS and YFSETQ. CDR3 length: 14 amino acids. V gave up 0 bases and J gave up 5 bases, with 9 bases separating them. CDR3 sequence: CASSLGTEENIQYF. The CDR3 DNA reads as TGCGCCAGCAGCTTGGGCACAGAGGAAAACATTCAGTACTTC.

The chain couples TRBV5-6 to TRBJ2-7; 11 positions match TRBD1. The germline V gene encodes CDR1 SGHDT and CDR2 YYEEEE. V dropped 4 bases and J dropped 0; count of bases not matched to a gene: 15. This CDR3 region has 19 residues. CDR3 DNA: TGTGCCAGCAGCGACCCCGGGACAGGGGGGTCTTGGAGCTCCTACGAGCAGTACTTC. This gives the protein CASSDPGTGGSWSSYEQYF. The entire variable domain, with the rest obtained from reference TRBV5-6 and TRBJ2-7, is as follows: DAGVTQSPTHLIKTRGQQVTLRCSPKSGHDTVSWYQQALGQGPQFIFQYYEEEERQRGNFPDRFSGHQFPNYSSELNVNALLLGDSALYLCASSDPGTGGSWSSYEQYFGPGTRLTVT.

Note on this clone: This same CDR3 is encoded by further DNA sequences in the sample. The genes are TRBV19 and TRBJ1-2; D is unresolved. Germline assignment: CDR1 LNHDA and CDR2 SQIVND (reference sequence). The CDR3 consists of 12 residues. Trimming stripped 6 bases from V and 3 bases from J, with 8 bases between. CDR3 sequence reads: CASRGSYYGYTF. The CDR3 coding sequence is TGTGCCAGTAGGGGCAGCTACTATGGCTACACCTTC.

The chain joins TRBV7-2 to TRBJ2-7; possibly TRBD1 for D (6 bases). This CDR3 region has 16 residues. Per germline, CDR1 SGHTA and CDR2 FQGNSA. Deletions cut 5 bases from V and 7 bases from J, with 24 bases between. The CDR3 spells CASSQPQGQPPGEQYF. CDR3 nucleotides: TGTGCCAGCAGCCAGCCACAGGGACAACCACCCGGGGAGCAGTACTTC.

CDR3 loop: CASSREGQGYEQYF. CDR3 DNA: TGTGCCAGCAGCCGCGAGGGGCAGGGGTACGAGCAGTACTTC. This chain links TRBV7-2 with TRBJ2-7, with a tentative D call TRBD1 (6 bases). The CDR3 spans 14 residues. Germline V gene sequence: CDR1 SGHTA, CDR2 FQGNSA. V dropped 5 bases and J dropped 4 bases, with 15 bases sitting between them.

The chain has TRBV19 and TRBJ1-5; 7 bases are shared with TRBD1. The CDR3 has 16 amino acids. V was clipped by 4 bases and J by 4 bases; unmatched bases: 10. Germline V gives CDR1 LNHDA, CDR2 SQIVND (reference sequence). The DNA of the CDR3 is TGTGCCAGTAGTAACCCCCGGGCAGGGGGAAATCAGCCCCAGCATTTT. Protein product: CASSNPRAGGNQPQHF.

The rearrangement joins TRBV4-2 to TRBJ1-2; D is ambiguous. The germline V gene has CDR1 LGHNA and CDR2 YNFKEQ. Trimming removed 3 bases at V and 5 bases at J, with 16 bases between. This CDR3 is 15 amino acids long. The CDR3 region is CASSQEALDGYGYTF. Written as DNA, the CDR3 is TGTGCCAGCAGCCAGGAAGCCCTGGACGGTTATGGCTACACCTTC.

This chain joins TRBV10-3 and TRBJ2-7; unclear D gene. Trimming cost V 0 bases and J 10 bases, with 10 bases left between them. There are 12 residues in the CDR3. Germline V gene lookup returns CDR1 ENHRY and CDR2 SYGVKD. CDR3 coding DNA: TGTGCCATCAGTGAGTCTGGGGTGGGTCAGTACTTC. Amino acids: CAISESGVGQYF.

The gene calls are TRBV2 and TRBJ2-1; 13 bases are a match to TRBD2. The trim removed 7 bases at V and 5 bases at J, leaving 2 bases unmatched. The germline V gene has CDR1 SNHLY and CDR2 FYNNEI. The CDR3 covers 14 residues. The CDR3 region is CASTGTSGDNEQFF. The CDR3 DNA follows: TGTGCCAGCACCGGGACTAGCGGGGACAATGAGCAGTTCTTC. Together with reference TRBV2 and TRBJ2-1, the CDR3 gives the full variable domain: EPEVTQTPSHQVTQMGQEVILRCVPISNHLYFYWYRQILGQKVEFLVSFYNNEISEKSEIFDDQFSVERPDGSNFTLKIRSTKLEDSAMYFCASTGTSGDNEQFFGPGTRLTVL.